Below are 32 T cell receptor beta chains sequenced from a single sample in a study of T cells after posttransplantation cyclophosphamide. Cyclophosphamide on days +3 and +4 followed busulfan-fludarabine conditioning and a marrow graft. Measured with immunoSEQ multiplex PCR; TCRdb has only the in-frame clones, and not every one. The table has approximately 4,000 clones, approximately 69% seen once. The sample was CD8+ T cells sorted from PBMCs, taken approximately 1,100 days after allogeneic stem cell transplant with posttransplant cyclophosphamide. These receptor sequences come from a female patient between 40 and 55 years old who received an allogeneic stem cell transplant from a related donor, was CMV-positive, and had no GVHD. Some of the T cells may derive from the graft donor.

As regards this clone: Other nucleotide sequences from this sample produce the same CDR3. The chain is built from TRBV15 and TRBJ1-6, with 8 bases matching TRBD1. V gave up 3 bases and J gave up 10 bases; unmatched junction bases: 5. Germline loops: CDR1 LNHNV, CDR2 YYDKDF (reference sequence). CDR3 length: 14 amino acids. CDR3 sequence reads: CATSRGQANSPLHF. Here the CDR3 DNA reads TGTGCCACCAGCAGGGGACAGGCGAACTCACCCCTCCACTTT.

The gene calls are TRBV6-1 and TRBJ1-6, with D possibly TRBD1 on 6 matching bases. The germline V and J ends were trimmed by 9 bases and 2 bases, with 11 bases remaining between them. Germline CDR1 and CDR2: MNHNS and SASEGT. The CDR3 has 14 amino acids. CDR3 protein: CASSTGPYNSPLHF. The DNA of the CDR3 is TGTGCCAGTTCAACAGGGCCCTATAATTCACCCCTCCACTTT.

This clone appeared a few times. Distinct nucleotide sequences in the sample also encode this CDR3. The CDR3 is CASFFKQGTAYEQYF. CDR3 coding DNA: TGTGCCAGTTTTTTCAAGCAGGGGACGGCATACGAGCAGTACTTC. V usage is TRBV9 and J usage is TRBJ2-5, with D maybe TRBD1 (6 bases). The DNA end is a closer match to TRBJ2-7, so the J assignment may be wrong. The CDR3 consists of 15 residues. Germline V gene lookup returns CDR1 SGDLS and CDR2 YYNGEE.

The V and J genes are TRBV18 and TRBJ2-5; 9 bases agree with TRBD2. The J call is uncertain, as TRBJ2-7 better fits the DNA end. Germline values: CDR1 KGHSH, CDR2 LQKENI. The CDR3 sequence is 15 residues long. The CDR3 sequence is CASSRGGGEYYEQYF. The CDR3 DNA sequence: TGTGCCAGCTCCCGCGGGGGGGGTGAGTACTACGAGCAGTACTTC.

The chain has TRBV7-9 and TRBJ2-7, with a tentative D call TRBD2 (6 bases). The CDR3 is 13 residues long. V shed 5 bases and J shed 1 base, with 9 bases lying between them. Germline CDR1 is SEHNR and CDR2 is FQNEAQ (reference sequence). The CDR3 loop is CASSPGGSYEQYF. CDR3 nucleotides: TGTGCCAGCAGCCCAGGAGGGTCCTACGAGCAGTACTTC.

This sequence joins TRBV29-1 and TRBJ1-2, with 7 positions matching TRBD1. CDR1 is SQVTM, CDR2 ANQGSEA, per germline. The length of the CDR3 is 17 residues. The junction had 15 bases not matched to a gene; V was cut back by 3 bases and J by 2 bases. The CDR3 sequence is CSVDGPGTEYSNYGYTF. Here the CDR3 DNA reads TGCAGCGTTGACGGCCCCGGGACAGAATATAGCAACTATGGCTACACCTTC.

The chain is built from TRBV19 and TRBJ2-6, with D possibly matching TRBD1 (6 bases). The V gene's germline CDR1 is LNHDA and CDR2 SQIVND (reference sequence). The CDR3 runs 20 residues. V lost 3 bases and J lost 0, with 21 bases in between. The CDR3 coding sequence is TGTGCCAGTAGTATTCTCATGTTATCGGGACACGACTCTGGGGCCAACGTCCTGACTTTC. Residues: CASSILMLSGHDSGANVLTF.

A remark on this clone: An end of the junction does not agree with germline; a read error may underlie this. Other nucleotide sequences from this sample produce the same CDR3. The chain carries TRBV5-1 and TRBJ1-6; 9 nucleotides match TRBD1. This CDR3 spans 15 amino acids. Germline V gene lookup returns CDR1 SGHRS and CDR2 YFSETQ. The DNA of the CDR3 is TGCGCCAGCAGTTTCGGGACAGGGAGTAATTCCCCCCTCCACTTT. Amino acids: CASSFGTGSNSPLHF.

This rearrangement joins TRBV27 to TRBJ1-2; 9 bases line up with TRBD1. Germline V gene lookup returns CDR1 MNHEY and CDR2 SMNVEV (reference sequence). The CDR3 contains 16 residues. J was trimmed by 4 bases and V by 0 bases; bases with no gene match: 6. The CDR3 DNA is TGTGCCAGCAGTTTATCAACGGGACAGGGACGCTATGGCTACACCTTC. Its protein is CASSLSTGQGRYGYTF.

The CDR3 here is CASRVDRTSGVYEQYF. The CDR3 DNA sequence: TGTGCCAGCAGGGTAGACCGGACTAGCGGGGTCTACGAGCAGTACTTC. The chain joins TRBV27 to TRBJ2-7; TRBD2 matches 12 bases. V was pared by 6 bases and J by 3 bases, with 9 bases of the junction left unmatched. In germline, CDR1 is MNHEY, CDR2 SMNVEV (reference sequence). This CDR3 has 16 residues.

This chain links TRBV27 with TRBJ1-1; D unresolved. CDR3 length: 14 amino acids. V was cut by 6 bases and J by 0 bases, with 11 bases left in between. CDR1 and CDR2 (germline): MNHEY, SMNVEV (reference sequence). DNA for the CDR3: TGTGCCAGCAGACCAACACCGATGAACACTGAAGCTTTCTTT. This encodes CASRPTPMNTEAFF.

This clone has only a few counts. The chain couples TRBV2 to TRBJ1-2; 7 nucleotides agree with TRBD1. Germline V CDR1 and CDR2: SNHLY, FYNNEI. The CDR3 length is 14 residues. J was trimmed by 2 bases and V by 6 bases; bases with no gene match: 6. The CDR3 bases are TGTGCCAGCAGGACCCCGGGACAGAACTATGGCTACACCTTC. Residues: CASRTPGQNYGYTF.

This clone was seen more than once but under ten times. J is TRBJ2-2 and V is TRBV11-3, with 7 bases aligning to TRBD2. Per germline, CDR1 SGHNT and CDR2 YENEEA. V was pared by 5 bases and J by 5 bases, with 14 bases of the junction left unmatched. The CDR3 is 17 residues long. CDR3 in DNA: TGTGCCAGCAGCCCTTATATCTCGGACGGGGGGACCGGGGAGCTGTTTTTT. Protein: CASSPYISDGGTGELFF.

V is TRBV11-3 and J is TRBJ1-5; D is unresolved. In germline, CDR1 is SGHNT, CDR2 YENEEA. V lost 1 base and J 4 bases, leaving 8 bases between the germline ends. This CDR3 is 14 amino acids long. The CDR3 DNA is TGTGCCAGCAGCTTAGCGGAGGGAAATCAGCCCCAGCATTTT. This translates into CASSLAEGNQPQHF.

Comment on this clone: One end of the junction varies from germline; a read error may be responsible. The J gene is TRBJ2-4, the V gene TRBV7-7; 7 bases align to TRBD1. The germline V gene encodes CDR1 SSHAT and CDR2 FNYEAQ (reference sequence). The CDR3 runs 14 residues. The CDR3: CASSFPRKQGTGYF. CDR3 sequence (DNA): TGTGCTAGCAGCTTCCCTAGAAAACAGGGGACCGGGTACTTC. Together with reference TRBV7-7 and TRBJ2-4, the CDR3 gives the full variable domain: GAGVSQSPRYKVTKRGQDVTLRCDPISSHATLYWYQQALGQGPEFLTYFNYEAQPDKSGLPSDRFSAERPEGSISTLTIQRTEQRDSAMYRCASSFPRKQGTGYFGAGTRLSVL.

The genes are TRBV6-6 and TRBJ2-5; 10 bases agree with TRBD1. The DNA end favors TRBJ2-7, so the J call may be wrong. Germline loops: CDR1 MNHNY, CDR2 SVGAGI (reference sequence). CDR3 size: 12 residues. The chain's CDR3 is CASWTGGYEQYF. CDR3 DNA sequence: TGTGCCAGTTGGACAGGGGGCTACGAGCAGTACTTC.

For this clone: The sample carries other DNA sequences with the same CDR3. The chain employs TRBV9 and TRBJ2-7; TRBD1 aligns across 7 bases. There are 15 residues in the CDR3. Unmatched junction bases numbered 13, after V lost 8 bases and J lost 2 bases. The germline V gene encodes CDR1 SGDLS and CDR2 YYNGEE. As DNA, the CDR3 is TGTGCCAGTTGCATCGAACAGGGGACGGCCTACGAGCAGTACTTC. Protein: CASCIEQGTAYEQYF.

CDR3: CASSVAGSTVSNEKLFF. The CDR3 nucleotides are TGTGCCAGCAGCGTAGCGGGATCGACCGTATCTAATGAAAAACTGTTTTTT. The chain employs TRBV9 and TRBJ1-4; D is undetermined. The CDR3 length is 17 residues. The V gene lost 0 bases and the J gene lost 3 bases, with 15 bases spanning the gap. The germline V gene has CDR1 SGDLS and CDR2 YYNGEE.

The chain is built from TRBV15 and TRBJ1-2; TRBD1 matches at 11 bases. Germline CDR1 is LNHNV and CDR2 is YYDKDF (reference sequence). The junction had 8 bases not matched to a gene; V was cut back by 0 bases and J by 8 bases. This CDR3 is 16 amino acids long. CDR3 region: CATSRDFRTGGEGYTF. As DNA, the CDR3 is TGTGCCACCAGCAGAGACTTTCGGACAGGGGGCGAAGGCTACACCTTC.

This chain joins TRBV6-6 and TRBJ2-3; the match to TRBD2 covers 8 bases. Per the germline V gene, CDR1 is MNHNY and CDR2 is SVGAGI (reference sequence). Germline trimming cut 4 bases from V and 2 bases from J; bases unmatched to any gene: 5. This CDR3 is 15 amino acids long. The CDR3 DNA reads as TGTGCCAGCAGTTTGTTAGCGGGGACCACAGATACGCAGTATTTT. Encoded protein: CASSLLAGTTDTQYF.

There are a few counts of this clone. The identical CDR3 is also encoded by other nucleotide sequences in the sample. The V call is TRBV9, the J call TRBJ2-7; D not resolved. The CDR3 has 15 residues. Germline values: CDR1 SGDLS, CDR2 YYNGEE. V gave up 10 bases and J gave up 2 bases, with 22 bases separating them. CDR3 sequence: CACIFRQKTAYEQYF. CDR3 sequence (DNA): TGTGCCTGTATTTTCAGGCAGAAGACGGCCTACGAGCAGTACTTC.

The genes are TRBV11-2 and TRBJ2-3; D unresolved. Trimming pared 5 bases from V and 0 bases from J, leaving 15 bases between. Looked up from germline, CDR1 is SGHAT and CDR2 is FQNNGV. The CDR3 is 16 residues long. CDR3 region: CASSPEAFTSTDTQYF. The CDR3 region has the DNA TGTGCCAGCAGCCCCGAAGCTTTCACTAGCACAGATACGCAGTATTTT.

The CDR3 region is CASSLAVGGDEQYF. CDR3 nucleotide sequence: TGTGCCAGCAGCTTAGCCGTAGGAGGCGACGAGCAGTACTTC. J is TRBJ2-7 and V is TRBV7-9, with a possible D match to TRBD2 (5 bases). V was shortened by 0 bases and J by 5 bases, with 11 bases between the two germline ends. This CDR3 region has 14 residues. Germline V gene sequence: CDR1 SEHNR, CDR2 FQNEAQ (reference sequence).

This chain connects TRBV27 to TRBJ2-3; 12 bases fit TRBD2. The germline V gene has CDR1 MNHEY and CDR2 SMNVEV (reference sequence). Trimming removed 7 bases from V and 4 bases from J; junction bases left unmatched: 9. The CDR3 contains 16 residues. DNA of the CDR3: TGTGCCAGCACCCGCTTGACTAGCGGGGGTCCAGATACGCAGTATTTT. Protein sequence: CASTRLTSGGPDTQYF.

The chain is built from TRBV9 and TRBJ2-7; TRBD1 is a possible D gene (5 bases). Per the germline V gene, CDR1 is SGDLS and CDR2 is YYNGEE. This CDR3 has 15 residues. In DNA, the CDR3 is TGTGCTAGTTTTATCAAACAGGAGACGGCATACGAGCAGTACTTC. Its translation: CASFIKQETAYEQYF.

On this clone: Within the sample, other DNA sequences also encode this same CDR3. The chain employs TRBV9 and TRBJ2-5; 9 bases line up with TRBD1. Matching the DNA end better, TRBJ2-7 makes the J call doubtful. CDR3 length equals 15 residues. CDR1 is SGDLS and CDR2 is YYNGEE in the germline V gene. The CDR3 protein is CASIFGQGTAYEQYF. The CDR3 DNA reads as TGTGCCAGCATTTTCGGACAGGGGACGGCCTACGAGCAGTACTTC.

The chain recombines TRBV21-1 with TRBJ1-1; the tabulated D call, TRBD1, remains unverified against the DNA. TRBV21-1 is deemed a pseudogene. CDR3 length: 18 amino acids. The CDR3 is CASSKKAHRDLMNTEAFF. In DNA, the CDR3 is TGTGCCAGCAGCAAGAAAGCCCACAGGGACCTTATGAACACTGAAGCTTTCTTT.

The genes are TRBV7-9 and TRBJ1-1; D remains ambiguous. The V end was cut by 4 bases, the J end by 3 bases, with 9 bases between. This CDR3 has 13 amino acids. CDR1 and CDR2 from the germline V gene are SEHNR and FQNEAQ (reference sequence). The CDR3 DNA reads TGTGCCAGCAGCTCCCCGGCGGACACTGAAGCTTTCTTT. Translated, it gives CASSSPADTEAFF.

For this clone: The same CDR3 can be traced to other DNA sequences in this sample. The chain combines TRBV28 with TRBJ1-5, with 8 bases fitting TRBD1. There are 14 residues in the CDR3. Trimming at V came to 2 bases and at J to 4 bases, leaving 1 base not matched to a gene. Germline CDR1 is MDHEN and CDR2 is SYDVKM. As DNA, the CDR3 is TGTGCCAGCAGTTTAGGACAGGGAAATCAGCCCCAGCATTTT. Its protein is CASSLGQGNQPQHF.

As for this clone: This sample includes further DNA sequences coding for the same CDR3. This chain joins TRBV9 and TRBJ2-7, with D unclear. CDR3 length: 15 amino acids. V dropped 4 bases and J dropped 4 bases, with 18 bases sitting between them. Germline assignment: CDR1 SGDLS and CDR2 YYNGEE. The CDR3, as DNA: TGTGCCAGCAGCATCAGGCAGAAGACGGCATACGAGCAGTACTTC. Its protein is CASSIRQKTAYEQYF.

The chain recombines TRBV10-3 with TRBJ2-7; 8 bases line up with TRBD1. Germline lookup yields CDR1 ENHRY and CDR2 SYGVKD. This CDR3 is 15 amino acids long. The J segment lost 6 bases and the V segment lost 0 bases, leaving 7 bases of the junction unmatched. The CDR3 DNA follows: TGTGCCATCAGTGAGTCGAGACAGGGGTCCAGCGAGCAGTACTTC. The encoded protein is CAISESRQGSSEQYF.

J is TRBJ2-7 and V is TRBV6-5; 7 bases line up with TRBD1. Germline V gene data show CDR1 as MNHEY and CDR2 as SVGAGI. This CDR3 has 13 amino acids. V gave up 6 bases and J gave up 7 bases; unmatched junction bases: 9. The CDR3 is CASRRDRAREQYF. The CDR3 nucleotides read TGTGCCAGCAGACGAGACAGGGCGCGGGAGCAGTACTTC.